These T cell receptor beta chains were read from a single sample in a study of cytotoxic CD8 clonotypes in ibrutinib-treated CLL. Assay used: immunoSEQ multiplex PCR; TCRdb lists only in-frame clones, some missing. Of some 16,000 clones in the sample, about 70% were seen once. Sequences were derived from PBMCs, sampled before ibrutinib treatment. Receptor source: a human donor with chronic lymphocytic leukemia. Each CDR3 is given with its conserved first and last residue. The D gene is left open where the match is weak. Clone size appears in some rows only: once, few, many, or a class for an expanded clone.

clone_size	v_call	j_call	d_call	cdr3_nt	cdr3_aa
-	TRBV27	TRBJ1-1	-	TGTGCCAGCAGTTTATCGACGAACACTGAAGCTTTCTTT	CASSLSTNTEAFF
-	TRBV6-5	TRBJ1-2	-	TGTGCCAGCAGCCTGGGAGGCTATGGCTACACCTTC	CASSLGGYGYTF
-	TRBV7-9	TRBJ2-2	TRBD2	TGTGCCAGCAGCCTCCTTGAAACGGGACTAGTAACCGGGGAGCTGTTTTTT	CASSLLETGLVTGELFF
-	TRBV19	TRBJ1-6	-	TGTGCCAGTAGTGGTAGGGGGTATAATTCACCCCTCCACTTT	CASSGRGYNSPLHF
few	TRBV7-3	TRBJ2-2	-	TGTGCCAGCAGCAGTGGCCTTGGCACCGGGGAGCTGTTTTTT	CASSSGLGTGELFF
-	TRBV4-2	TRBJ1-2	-	TGTGCCAGCAGCCTGGACGGCATCTATGGCTACACCTTC	CASSLDGIYGYTF
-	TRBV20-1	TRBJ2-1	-	TGCAGTGCTTCACAGGGCCATGAGCAGTTCTTC	CSASQGHEQFF
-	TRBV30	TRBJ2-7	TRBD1	TGTGCCTGCGGACAGGGGCGCGAGCAGTACTTC	CACGQGREQYF
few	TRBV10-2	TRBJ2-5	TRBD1	TGCGCCAGCAGTGACTCAGGGGGTGGGACCCAGTACTTC	CASSDSGGGTQYF
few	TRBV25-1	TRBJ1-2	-	TGTGCCTCACTGGGAGGAGTTCGTGGCTACACCTTC	CASLGGVRGYTF
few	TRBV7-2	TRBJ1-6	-	TGTGCCAGCAGCTTACGGGGGGGGAACTATAATTCACCCCTCCACTTT	CASSLRGGNYNSPLHF
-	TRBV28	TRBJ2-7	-	TGTGCCAGCAGGGGTGAATACGAGCAGTACTTC	CASRGEYEQYF
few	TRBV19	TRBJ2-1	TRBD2	TGTGCCAGTAGTACCCCCAGCGGGGGGATCAATGAGCAGTTCTTC	CASSTPSGGINEQFF
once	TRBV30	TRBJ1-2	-	TGTGCCTGGGGCCGGGGGGGTTATGGCTACACCTTC	CAWGRGGYGYTF
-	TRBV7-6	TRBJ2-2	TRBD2	TGTGCCAGCACCCCAAGGAAAGCGGGGGACACGAACACCGGGGAGCTGTTTTTT	CASTPRKAGDTNTGELFF
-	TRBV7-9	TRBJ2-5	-	TGTGCCAGCAGCCTCAGGGCCCAAGAGACCCAGTACTTC	CASSLRAQETQYF
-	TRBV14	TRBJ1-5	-	TGTGCCAGCAGTCTCTCCCTAGACCAGCCCCAGCATTTT	CASSLSLDQPQHF
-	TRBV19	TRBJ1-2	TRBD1	TGTGCCAGTAGTGGAGGACAGGGGGTAACCTATGGCTACACCTTC	CASSGGQGVTYGYTF
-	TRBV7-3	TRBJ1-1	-	TGTGCCAGCAGCCCCGGGGGGCGAGGGAATATGGTAGCTTTCTTT	CASSPGGRGNMVAFF
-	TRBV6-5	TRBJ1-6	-	TGTGCCAGCAGTTACGCAGGGGTAGGGTCACCCCTCCACTTT	CASSYAGVGSPLHF
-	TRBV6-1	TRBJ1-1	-	TGTGCCATCGGGACACGGGAAGCTTTCTTT	CAIGTREAFF
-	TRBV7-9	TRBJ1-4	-	TGTGCCAGCAGCTTAGACGGGGCCAGGGGTGAAAAACTGTTTTTT	CASSLDGARGEKLFF
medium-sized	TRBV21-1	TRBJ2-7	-	TGTGCCAGCAGCAAATGGGACAGTGGCTACGAGCAGTACTTC	CASSKWDSGYEQYF
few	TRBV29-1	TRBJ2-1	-	TGCAGCGTTAGGGACCATCCCTCCTACAATGAGCAGTTCTTC	CSVRDHPSYNEQFF
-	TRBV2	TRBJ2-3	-	TGTGCCAGCAGTGAAGGGGAACCAGATACGCAGTATTTT	CASSEGEPDTQYF
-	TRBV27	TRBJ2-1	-	TGTGCCAGCACCACTTTGGAGGGAGGACACAATGAGCAGTTCTTC	CASTTLEGGHNEQFF
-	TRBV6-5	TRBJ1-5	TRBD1	TGTGCCAGCGCGGTTGGGACAGGGAACAATCAGCCCCAGCATTTT	CASAVGTGNNQPQHF
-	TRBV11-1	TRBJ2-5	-	TGTGCCAGCAGCTTAGAGCGGCAAGAGACCCAGTACTTC	CASSLERQETQYF
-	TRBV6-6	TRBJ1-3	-	TGTGCCAGCAGTAAGAAGGTAAGCTCTGGAAACACCATATATTTT	CASSKKVSSGNTIYF
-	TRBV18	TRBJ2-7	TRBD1	TGTGCCAGCTCACCGGGACAGGGGGCCTTCGAGCAGTACTTC	CASSPGQGAFEQYF
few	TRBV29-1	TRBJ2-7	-	TGCAGCGTCCTGAGACATGGGTCCTACGAGCAGTACTTC	CSVLRHGSYEQYF
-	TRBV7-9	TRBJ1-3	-	TGTGCCAGCAGCTTAGTTCAGGCCAACACCATATATTTT	CASSLVQANTIYF
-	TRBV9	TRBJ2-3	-	TGTGCCAGCAGCGTAGCCCCCAGAGATACGCAGTATTTT	CASSVAPRDTQYF
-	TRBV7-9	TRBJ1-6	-	TGTGCCACCAATGACGCACCAGGGAGGGATAATTCACCCCTCCACTTT	CATNDAPGRDNSPLHF
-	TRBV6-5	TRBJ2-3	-	TGTGCCAGCAGTTACTCGGGTAGACAGGCCCAGGATACGCAGTATTTT	CASSYSGRQAQDTQYF
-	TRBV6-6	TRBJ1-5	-	TGTGCCAGCAGTCACGGGGGATATAGCAATCAGCCCCAGCATTTT	CASSHGGYSNQPQHF
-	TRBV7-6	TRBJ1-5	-	TGTGCCAGCAGCCCCGGAATGGGGGGCGGTCAGCCCCAGCATTTT	CASSPGMGGGQPQHF
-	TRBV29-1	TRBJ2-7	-	TGCAGCGTTGGCCCAGGGCTCACGGGGTACGAGCAGTACTTC	CSVGPGLTGYEQYF
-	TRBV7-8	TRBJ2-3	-	TGTGCCAGCAGCGTCCGGGACCCAGCTCCCCGAGGAGATACGCAGTATTTT	CASSVRDPAPRGDTQYF
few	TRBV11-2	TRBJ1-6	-	TGTGCCAGCAGCTTAGTTCAGACTAATTCACCCCTCCACTTT	CASSLVQTNSPLHF
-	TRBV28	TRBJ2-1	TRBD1	TGTGCCAGCAGTTTGTCGGGACAGGGGACTTACAATGAGCAGTTCTTC	CASSLSGQGTYNEQFF
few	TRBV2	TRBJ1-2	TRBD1	TGTGCCAGCAGAAGGACAGGTTGGGGCTACACCTTC	CASRRTGWGYTF
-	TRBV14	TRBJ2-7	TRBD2	TGTGCCAGCAGCCCGGGACTAGCGGGGTACGAGCAGTACTTC	CASSPGLAGYEQYF